A single sample is the source of the 21 T cell receptor beta chains below, sequenced in a study of shared clonotypes between healthy human individuals. The protocol was immunoSEQ multiplex PCR, while the TCRdb copy is restricted to in-frame clones and leaves out a portion. The sample gives fewer than 1.6 million clones, about 98.5% of which show up once; under 0.45% is in the top ten. Source material: naive CD4+ T cells sorted from blood. Subset here: CD45RA+ positively selected. Receptor source: a man between 25 and 39 years old in good health.

This sequence joins TRBV18 and TRBJ1-2; D remains unclear. Germline CDR1 and CDR2: KGHSH and LQKENI. V dropped 1 base and J dropped 5 bases, with 17 bases sitting between them. This CDR3 has 16 residues. CDR3 sequence (DNA): TGTGCCAGCTCACCACGATCGGAGGGAATATGGTATGGCTACACCTTC. As protein: CASSPRSEGIWYGYTF.

The chain links TRBV18 to TRBJ1-4; 8 bases match TRBD1. CDR1 and CDR2 (germline): KGHSH, LQKENI. V dropped 4 bases and J dropped 1; count of bases not matched to a gene: 14. This CDR3 is built from 19 residues. The CDR3 DNA reads TGTGCCAGCTCACTCAGACAGGGGAACCGCGCTCGAACTAATGAAAAACTGTTTTTT. It translates to CASSLRQGNRARTNEKLFF.

This chain connects TRBV12-5 to TRBJ2-5; 8 nucleotides align to TRBD2. Germline lookup yields CDR1 LGHNT and CDR2 FRNRAP. V lost 1 base and J lost 3; bases outside the gene matches: 10. The CDR3 loop spans 17 amino acids. The CDR3 region is CASGLGFIAGPEETQYF. CDR3 coding DNA: TGTGCTAGTGGTTTGGGCTTCATAGCGGGACCAGAAGAGACCCAGTACTTC.

CDR3 bases: TGTGCCAGCAGCACGAAGCTACCGGGACAGTCCTACGAGCAGTACTTC. This translates into CASSTKLPGQSYEQYF. The chain has TRBV21-1 and TRBJ2-7; the table's D call, TRBD1, has no DNA check behind it. TRBV21-1 is designated a pseudogene. The CDR3 has 16 amino acids.

V gene TRBV28 combines with J gene TRBJ2-5; tentatively, D is TRBD2 (6 bases). The CDR3 length is 14 residues. The V gene's germline CDR1 is MDHEN and CDR2 SYDVKM. Trimming shortened V by 5 bases and J by 3 bases, and 13 bases separated the two germline ends. CDR3 nucleotide sequence: TGTGCCAGCAGTATGCTAGGGACTGAAGAGACCCAGTACTTC. Its protein product is CASSMLGTEETQYF.

This clone was observed once. The V call is TRBV28, the J call TRBJ2-1, with D possibly being TRBD1 (6 bases). CDR1 and CDR2 from the germline V gene are MDHEN and SYDVKM. The ends were cut back, 5 bases at V and 13 bases at J, with 12 bases in the middle. CDR3 length equals 11 residues. This CDR3 is CASSRQERQFF. CDR3 sequence (DNA): TGTGCCAGCAGTCGACAGGAGAGACAGTTCTTC.

The chain has TRBV4-1 and TRBJ1-1, with a tentative D call TRBD1 (6 bases). Germline loops: CDR1 MGHRA, CDR2 YSYEKL. The V gene lost 3 bases and the J gene lost 4 bases, with 12 bases spanning the gap. This CDR3 comprises 14 residues. The CDR3 nucleotides are TGCGCCAGCAGCCATCCGGGACAAACCACTGAAGCTTTCTTT. Translation: CASSHPGQTTEAFF.

V and J are TRBV15 and TRBJ2-3; D ambiguous. V gave up 0 bases and J gave up 6 bases, with 4 bases separating them. CDR1 LNHNV and CDR2 YYDKDF come from the germline V gene (reference sequence). The CDR3 totals 12 residues. The CDR3 coding sequence is TGTGCCACCAGCAGAGATGTGGATACGCAGTATTTT. As protein: CATSRDVDTQYF.

The chain links TRBV18 to TRBJ2-1; 11 nucleotides agree with TRBD2. Germline lookup yields CDR1 KGHSH and CDR2 LQKENI. This CDR3 spans 21 amino acids. V trimming: 1 base; J trimming: 3 bases; junction bases outside the gene matches: 17. The CDR3 protein is CASSPLPGTGSGRAVYNEQFF. Written as DNA, the CDR3 is TGTGCCAGCTCACCACTTCCCGGGACAGGTAGCGGGAGGGCCGTCTACAATGAGCAGTTCTTC.

The rearrangement uses TRBV11-2 and TRBJ2-7; 16 bases are a match to TRBD2. CDR3 size: 19 residues. Losses at the gene ends were 5 bases for V and 3 bases for J; bases not matched to a gene: 13. Per the germline V gene, CDR1 is SGHAT and CDR2 is FQNNGV. The CDR3 DNA is TGTGCCAGCAGCCGGACGGGACTAGCGGGAGGGTCGAACCTCTACGAGCAGTACTTC. It encodes CASSRTGLAGGSNLYEQYF. Variable domain in full (rest from reference TRBV11-2 and TRBJ2-7): EAGVAQSPRYKIIEKRQSVAFWCNPISGHATLYWYQQILGQGPKLLIQFQNNGVVDDSQLPKDRFSAERLKGVDSTLKIQPAKLEDSAVYLCASSRTGLAGGSNLYEQYFGPGTRLTVT.

This clone was counted once. The J gene is TRBJ1-2, the V gene TRBV9; TRBD1 matches 7 bases. CDR1 and CDR2 from the germline V gene are SGDLS and YYNGEE. The junction had 3 bases not matched to a gene; V was cut back by 3 bases and J by 7 bases. CDR3 length: 12 amino acids. CDR3 nucleotides: TGTGCCAGCAGCGAAACAGGGGTTGGCTACACCTTC. Translation gives CASSETGVGYTF.

For this clone: Additional DNA sequences in this sample encode the identical CDR3. The rearrangement uses TRBV19 and TRBJ2-1; no clear D gene. Looked up from germline, CDR1 is LNHDA and CDR2 is SQIVND (reference sequence). The CDR3 runs 11 residues. Trimming removed 5 bases at V and 3 bases at J, with 2 bases between. This chain's CDR3 is CASSLYNEQFF. CDR3 sequence (DNA): TGTGCCAGTAGTCTCTACAATGAGCAGTTCTTC.

V and J are TRBV5-4 and TRBJ2-5; D unclear. This CDR3 comprises 13 residues. V lost 4 bases and J 2 bases, leaving 9 bases between the germline ends. Germline lookup yields CDR1 SGHNT and CDR2 YYREEE (reference sequence). The CDR3 DNA sequence: TGTGCCAGCAGCCACCCACGTCAAGAGACCCAGTACTTC. Translated: CASSHPRQETQYF. The entire variable domain, with the rest obtained from reference TRBV5-4 and TRBJ2-5, is as follows: ETGVTQSPTHLIKTRGQQVTLRCSSQSGHNTVSWYQQALGQGPQFIFQYYREEENGRGNFPPRFSGLQFPNYSSELNVNALELDDSALYLCASSHPRQETQYFGPGTRLLVL.

Note on this clone: Other DNA variants within this sample encode the same CDR3. The chain has TRBV9 and TRBJ2-7, with D possibly TRBD2 on 6 matching bases. This CDR3 has 14 amino acids. Germline V CDR1 and CDR2: SGDLS, YYNGEE. V lost 1 base, J lost 2 bases, and 10 bases lay in between. The CDR3 spells CASSVLAGPYEQYF. CDR3 DNA: TGTGCCAGCAGCGTATTGGCGGGACCCTACGAGCAGTACTTC.

The chain recombines TRBV4-3 with TRBJ2-1, with D possibly called TRBD1 or TRBD2 (5 bases each). Trimming took 3 bases from V and 8 from J, leaving 14 bases between them. This CDR3 has 14 residues. In germline, CDR1 is LGHNA, CDR2 YSLEER. The CDR3 DNA is TGCGCCAGCAGCCAGGGGCGGGCGGGTGATGAGCAGTTCTTC. This translates into CASSQGRAGDEQFF.

The chain uses TRBV27 and TRBJ1-2; D unresolved. From germline, CDR1 is MNHEY and CDR2 SMNVEV (reference sequence). The V gene lost 2 bases and the J gene lost 5 bases, with 9 bases spanning the gap. CDR3 length: 13 residues. The CDR3 nucleotides are TGTGCCAGCAGTTTAGGGCCAGAGTATGGCTACACCTTC. It is translated as CASSLGPEYGYTF.

This chain uses TRBV10-1 with TRBJ2-3; TRBD1 or TRBD2 may be the D gene (5 bases each). Deletions cut 4 bases from V and 4 bases from J, with 12 bases between. Per the germline V gene, CDR1 is WNHNN and CDR2 is SYGVQD (reference sequence). There are 14 residues in the CDR3. The CDR3 DNA reads as TGCGCCAGCAGTGGTCGGCAGGGAGCAGATACGCAGTATTTT. It encodes CASSGRQGADTQYF.

As to this clone: In the same sample, other DNA sequences code for this CDR3. The chain joins TRBV7-9 to TRBJ2-1; 7 nucleotides line up with TRBD1. The CDR3 is 14 residues long. Germline values: CDR1 SEHNR, CDR2 FQNEAQ (reference sequence). The V segment lost 1 base and the J segment 3 bases; nucleotides outside the gene matches: 0. CDR3 region: CASSLGTGYNEQFF. CDR3 nucleotide sequence: TGTGCCAGCAGCTTAGGGACAGGCTACAATGAGCAGTTCTTC.

The chain couples TRBV1 to TRBJ2-3. TRBV1 counts as a pseudogene. The CDR3 totals 14 residues. The CDR3 bases are TGCACCAGCAGCCCGGGACCGCACACAGATACGCAGTATTTT. Its protein product is CTSSPGPHTDTQYF.

The J gene is TRBJ2-2, the V gene TRBV21-1; the table names TRBD2, a call not compared with the DNA. TRBV21-1 is listed as a pseudogene. The CDR3 contains 17 residues. The CDR3 DNA is TGTGCCAGCAGCAAAAGGACTAGCGCGCAGAACACCGGGGAGCTGTTTTTT. Translated, it gives CASSKRTSAQNTGELFF.

The CDR3 here is CASSLRDSSGNYGYTF. The CDR3 DNA is TGTGCCAGCAGCTTGCGGGATTCTTCGGGTAACTATGGCTACACCTTC. The gene calls are TRBV7-6 and TRBJ1-2, with D unresolved. The ends were cut back, 3 bases at V and 1 base at J, with 15 bases in the middle. Germline lookup yields CDR1 SGHVS and CDR2 FNYEAQ. The CDR3 runs to 16 residues.